This is a list of T cell receptor beta chains from one sample in a study of blood T cell repertoires in COVID-19. The assay was immunoSEQ multiplex PCR, and TCRdb's table has in-frame clones only and misses some. The repertoire consists of roughly 14,000 clones, with roughly 73% occurring once and the leading ten covering 9.7%. The sequenced sample was peripheral blood. The receptors were gathered from a man in his 70s with acute or convalescent COVID-19. Both conserved end residues are part of each CDR3. Fields, in order: J gene, V gene, clone size, D gene, CDR3 protein, CDR3 DNA. D genes are given only for firm matches. Clone size is stated in some rows and not others, as once, few, many or a class when expanded.

j_call: TRBJ1-6; v_call: TRBV3-1/TRBV3-2; clone_size: .; d_call: .; cdr3_aa: CASSQGLSPLHF; cdr3_nt: TGTGCCAGCAGCCAAGGTCTCTCACCCCTCCACTTT
j_call: TRBJ2-7; v_call: TRBV6-6; clone_size: .; d_call: .; cdr3_aa: CASKGESSYEQYF; cdr3_nt: TGTGCCAGCAAGGGGGAGAGCTCCTACGAGCAGTACTTC
j_call: TRBJ1-2; v_call: TRBV6-5; clone_size: .; d_call: TRBD1; cdr3_aa: CASTRLGQSNYGYTF; cdr3_nt: TGTGCCAGCACGAGGCTGGGACAGTCTAACTATGGCTACACCTTC
j_call: TRBJ2-1; v_call: TRBV19; clone_size: medium-sized; d_call: TRBD2; cdr3_aa: CASSVTSGAYNEQFF; cdr3_nt: TGTGCCAGTAGTGTCACTAGCGGGGCGTACAATGAGCAGTTCTTC
j_call: TRBJ2-3; v_call: TRBV6-5; clone_size: .; d_call: TRBD1; cdr3_aa: CASSYGTGTDTQYF; cdr3_nt: TGTGCCAGCAGTTACGGGACAGGCACAGATACGCAGTATTTT
j_call: TRBJ2-3; v_call: TRBV5-5; clone_size: .; d_call: .; cdr3_aa: CASSLSPGVTTDTQYF; cdr3_nt: TGTGCCAGCAGCTTGTCCCCCGGGGTCACCACAGATACGCAGTATTTT
j_call: TRBJ1-5; v_call: TRBV28; clone_size: .; d_call: TRBD1; cdr3_aa: CASSFSGGSNQPQHF; cdr3_nt: TGTGCCAGCAGTTTTTCAGGGGGGAGCAATCAGCCCCAGCATTTT
j_call: TRBJ1-5; v_call: TRBV2; clone_size: few; d_call: TRBD1; cdr3_aa: CASTKDRVGSNQPQHF; cdr3_nt: TGTGCCAGCACCAAGGACAGGGTTGGTAGCAATCAGCCCCAGCATTTT
j_call: TRBJ2-2; v_call: TRBV2; clone_size: .; d_call: .; cdr3_aa: CASRSDTGELFF; cdr3_nt: TGTGCCAGCAGATCCGACACCGGGGAGCTGTTTTTT
j_call: TRBJ2-1; v_call: TRBV11-2; clone_size: .; d_call: .; cdr3_aa: CASSLTQGNEQFF; cdr3_nt: TGTGCCAGCAGCTTAACCCAGGGGAATGAGCAGTTCTTC
j_call: TRBJ1-4; v_call: TRBV7-8; clone_size: few; d_call: .; cdr3_aa: CASSFRRTTTGKLFF; cdr3_nt: TGTGCCAGCAGCTTCCGACGGACAACCACTGGAAAACTGTTTTTT
j_call: TRBJ1-2; v_call: TRBV2; clone_size: .; d_call: .; cdr3_aa: CASRPRAGEGYTF; cdr3_nt: TGTGCCAGCAGGCCCAGGGCTGGGGAAGGCTACACCTTC
j_call: TRBJ1-1; v_call: TRBV28; clone_size: .; d_call: .; cdr3_aa: CASSFETVGTEAFF; cdr3_nt: TGTGCCAGCAGTTTTGAGACAGTGGGCACTGAAGCTTTCTTT
j_call: TRBJ2-1; v_call: TRBV4-3; clone_size: .; d_call: TRBD2; cdr3_aa: CASSQEEPAGEHNEQFF; cdr3_nt: TGCGCCAGCAGCCAAGAAGAGCCAGCGGGAGAGCACAATGAGCAGTTCTTC
j_call: TRBJ1-6; v_call: TRBV3-1/TRBV3-2; clone_size: .; d_call: .; cdr3_aa: CASSQVARSPLHF; cdr3_nt: TGTGCCAGCAGCCAAGTGGCCCGTTCACCCCTCCACTTT
j_call: TRBJ1-1; v_call: TRBV7-9; clone_size: .; d_call: .; cdr3_aa: CASSLAVANTEAFF; cdr3_nt: TGTGCCAGCAGCTTAGCCGTGGCGAACACTGAAGCTTTCTTT
j_call: TRBJ2-5; v_call: TRBV7-3; clone_size: .; d_call: TRBD2; cdr3_aa: CAVQRLAGAGETQYF; cdr3_nt: TGTGCAGTCCAACGGTTAGCGGGAGCAGGAGAGACCCAGTACTTC
j_call: TRBJ1-2; v_call: TRBV12-3/TRBV12-4; clone_size: once; d_call: .; cdr3_aa: CASTDRLAGYTF; cdr3_nt: TGTGCCAGCACCGACAGGCTTGCTGGCTACACCTTC
j_call: TRBJ1-2; v_call: TRBV6-2/TRBV6-3; clone_size: .; d_call: TRBD1; cdr3_aa: CASSYSRGRLSGYTF; cdr3_nt: TGTGCCAGCAGTTACTCCAGGGGGCGCCTCAGTGGCTACACCTTC